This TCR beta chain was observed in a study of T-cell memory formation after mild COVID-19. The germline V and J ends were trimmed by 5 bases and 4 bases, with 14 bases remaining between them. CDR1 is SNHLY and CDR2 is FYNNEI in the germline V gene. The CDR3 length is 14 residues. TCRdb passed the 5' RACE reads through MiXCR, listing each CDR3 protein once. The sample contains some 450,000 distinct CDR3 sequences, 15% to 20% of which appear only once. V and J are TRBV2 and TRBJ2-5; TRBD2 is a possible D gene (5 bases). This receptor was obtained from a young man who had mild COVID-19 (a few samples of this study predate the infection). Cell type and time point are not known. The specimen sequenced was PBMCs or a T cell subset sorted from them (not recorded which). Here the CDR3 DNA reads TGTGCCAGCAGTTATAGTTATGGGAGAGAGACCCAGTACTTC. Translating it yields CASSYSYGRETQYF.